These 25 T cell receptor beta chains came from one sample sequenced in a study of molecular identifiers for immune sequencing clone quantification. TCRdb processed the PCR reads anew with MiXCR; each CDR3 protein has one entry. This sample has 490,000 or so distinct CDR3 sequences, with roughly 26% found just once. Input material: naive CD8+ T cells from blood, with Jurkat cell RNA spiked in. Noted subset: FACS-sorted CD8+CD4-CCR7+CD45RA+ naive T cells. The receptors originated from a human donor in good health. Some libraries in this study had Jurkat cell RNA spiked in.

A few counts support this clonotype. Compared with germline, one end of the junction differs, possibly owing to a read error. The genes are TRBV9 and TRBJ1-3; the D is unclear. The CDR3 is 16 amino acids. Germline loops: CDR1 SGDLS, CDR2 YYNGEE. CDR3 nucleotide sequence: TGTGCCAGCAGCGTAGACCGGGGAAGCTCTGGAGACACCATATATTTT. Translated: CASSVDRGSSGDTIYF.

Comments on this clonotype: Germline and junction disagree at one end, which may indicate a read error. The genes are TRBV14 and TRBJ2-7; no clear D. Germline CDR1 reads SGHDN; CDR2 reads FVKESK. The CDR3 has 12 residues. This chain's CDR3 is CASRQDWWEQYF. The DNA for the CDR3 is TGTGCCAGCAGGCAAGATTGGTGGGAGCAGTACTTC. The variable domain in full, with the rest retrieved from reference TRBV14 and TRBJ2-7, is EAGVTQFPSHSVIEKGQTVTLRCDPISGHDNLYWYRRVMGKEIKFLLHFVKESKQDESGMPNNRFLAERTGGTYSTLKVQPAELEDSGVYFCASRQDWWEQYFGPGTRLTVT.

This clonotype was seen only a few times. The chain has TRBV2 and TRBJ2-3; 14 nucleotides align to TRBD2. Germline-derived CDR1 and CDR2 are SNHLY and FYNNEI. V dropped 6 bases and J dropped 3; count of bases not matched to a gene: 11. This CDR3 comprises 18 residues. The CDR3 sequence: CASSTRQGLAGATDTQYF. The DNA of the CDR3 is TGTGCCAGCAGCACACGACAGGGACTAGCGGGAGCAACAGATACGCAGTATTTT.

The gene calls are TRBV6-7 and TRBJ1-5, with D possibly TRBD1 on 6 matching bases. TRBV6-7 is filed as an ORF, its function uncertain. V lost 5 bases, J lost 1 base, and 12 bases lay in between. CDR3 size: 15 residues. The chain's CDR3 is CASSGGHRSNQPQHF. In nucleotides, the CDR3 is TGTGCCAGCAGTGGGGGCCATAGGAGCAATCAGCCCCAGCATTTT.

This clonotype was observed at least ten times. The CDR3 DNA follows: TGTGCCAGCAGTCCACGGGGAAGCGGGGGCCACACAGATACGCAGTATTTT. It codes for CASSPRGSGGHTDTQYF. The chain couples TRBV7-9 to TRBJ2-3, with 8 bases identical to TRBD2. J lost 2 bases, V lost 6 bases, and 13 bases had no gene match. The CDR3 has 17 residues. Germline V gene sequence: CDR1 SEHNR, CDR2 FQNEAQ (reference sequence).

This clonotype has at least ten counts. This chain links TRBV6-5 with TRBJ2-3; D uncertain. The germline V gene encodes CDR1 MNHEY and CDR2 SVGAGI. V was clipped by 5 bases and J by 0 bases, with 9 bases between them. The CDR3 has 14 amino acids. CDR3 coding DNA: TGTGCCAGCAGTGTCAGGCCTAGCACAGATACGCAGTATTTT. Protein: CASSVRPSTDTQYF.

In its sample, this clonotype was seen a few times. Written as DNA, the CDR3 is TGTGCCAGCAGTTTATCACTAACCTCTGGAAACACCATATATTTT. Protein product: CASSLSLTSGNTIYF. The chain is built from TRBV27 and TRBJ1-3; no reliable D call. The CDR3 sequence is 15 residues long. CDR1 MNHEY and CDR2 SMNVEV come from the germline V gene (reference sequence). V was clipped by 0 bases and J by 0 bases, with 6 bases between them.

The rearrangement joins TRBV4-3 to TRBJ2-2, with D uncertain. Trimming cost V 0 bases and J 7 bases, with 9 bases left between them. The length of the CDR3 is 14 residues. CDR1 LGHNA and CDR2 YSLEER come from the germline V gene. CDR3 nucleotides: TGCGCCAGCAGCCAAGATCGAGTATTCGGGGAGCTGTTTTTT. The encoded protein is CASSQDRVFGELFF.

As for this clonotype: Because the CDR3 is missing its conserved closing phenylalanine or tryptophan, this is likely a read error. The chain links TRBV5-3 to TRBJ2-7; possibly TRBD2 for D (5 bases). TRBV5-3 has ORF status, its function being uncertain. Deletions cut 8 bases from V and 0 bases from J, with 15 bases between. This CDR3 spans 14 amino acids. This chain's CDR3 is CASSTRTGSYEQYL. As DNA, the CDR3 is TGTGCCAGCAGCACAAGGACTGGCTCCTACGAGCAGTACCTC.

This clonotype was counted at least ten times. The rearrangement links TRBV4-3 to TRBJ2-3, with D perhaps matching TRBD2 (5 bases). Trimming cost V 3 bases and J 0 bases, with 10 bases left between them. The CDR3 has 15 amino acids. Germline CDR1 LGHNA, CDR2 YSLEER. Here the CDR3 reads CASSQTPGSTDTQYF. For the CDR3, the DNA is TGCGCCAGCAGCCAGACGCCGGGGAGCACAGATACGCAGTATTTT.

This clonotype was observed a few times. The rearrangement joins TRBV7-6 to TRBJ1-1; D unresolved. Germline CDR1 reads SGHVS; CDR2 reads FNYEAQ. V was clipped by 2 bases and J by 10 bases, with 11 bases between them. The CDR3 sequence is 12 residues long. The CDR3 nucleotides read TGTGCCAGCAGCTTATCTGGCGGAGGAGCTTTCTTT. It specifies CASSLSGGGAFF.

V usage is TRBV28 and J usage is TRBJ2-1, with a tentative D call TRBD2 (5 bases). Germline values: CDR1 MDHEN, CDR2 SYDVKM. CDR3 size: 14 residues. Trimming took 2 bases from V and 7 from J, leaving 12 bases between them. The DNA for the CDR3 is TGTGCCAGCAGTTTAAGACTAATGGGAAATGAGCAGTTCTTC. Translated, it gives CASSLRLMGNEQFF. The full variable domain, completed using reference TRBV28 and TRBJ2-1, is DVKVTQSSRYLVKRTGEKVFLECVQDMDHENMFWYRQDPGLGLRLIYFSYDVKMKEKGDIPEGYSVSREKKERFSLILESASTNQTSMYLCASSLRLMGNEQFFGPGTRLTVL.

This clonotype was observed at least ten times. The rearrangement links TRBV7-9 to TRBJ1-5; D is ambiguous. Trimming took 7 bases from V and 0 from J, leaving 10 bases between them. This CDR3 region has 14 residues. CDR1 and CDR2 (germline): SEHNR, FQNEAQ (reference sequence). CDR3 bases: TGTGCCAGCACCACTGAGGGTAGCAATCAGCCCCAGCATTTT. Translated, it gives CASTTEGSNQPQHF.

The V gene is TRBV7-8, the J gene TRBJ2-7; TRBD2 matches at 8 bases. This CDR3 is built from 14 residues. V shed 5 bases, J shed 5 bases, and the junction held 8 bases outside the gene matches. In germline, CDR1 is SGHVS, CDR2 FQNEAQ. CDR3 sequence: CASSPPGGWHEQYF. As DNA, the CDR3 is TGTGCCAGCAGCCCACCGGGGGGGTGGCACGAGCAGTACTTC.

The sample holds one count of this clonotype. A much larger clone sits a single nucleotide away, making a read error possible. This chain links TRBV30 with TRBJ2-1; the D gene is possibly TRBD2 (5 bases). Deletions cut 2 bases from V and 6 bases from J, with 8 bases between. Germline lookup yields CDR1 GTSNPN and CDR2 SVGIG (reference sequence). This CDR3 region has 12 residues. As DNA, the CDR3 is TGTGCCTGGAGTTTGGACTGCAATGAGCAGTTCTTC. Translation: CAWSLDCNEQFF.

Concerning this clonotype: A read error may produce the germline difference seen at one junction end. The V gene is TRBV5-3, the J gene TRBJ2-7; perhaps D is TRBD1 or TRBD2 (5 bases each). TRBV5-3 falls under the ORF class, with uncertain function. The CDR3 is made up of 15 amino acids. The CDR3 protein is CASSLTGTTFEEQYF. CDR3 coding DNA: TGTGCCAGCAGCTTAACCGGGACGACCTTTGAAGAGCAGTACTTC.

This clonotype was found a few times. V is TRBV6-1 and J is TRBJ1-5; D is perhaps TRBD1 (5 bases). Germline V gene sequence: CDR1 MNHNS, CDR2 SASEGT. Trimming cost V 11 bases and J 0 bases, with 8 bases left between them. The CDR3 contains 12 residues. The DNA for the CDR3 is TGTGCCGGGGGGGATAGCAATCAGCCCCAGCATTTT. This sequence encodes CAGGDSNQPQHF.

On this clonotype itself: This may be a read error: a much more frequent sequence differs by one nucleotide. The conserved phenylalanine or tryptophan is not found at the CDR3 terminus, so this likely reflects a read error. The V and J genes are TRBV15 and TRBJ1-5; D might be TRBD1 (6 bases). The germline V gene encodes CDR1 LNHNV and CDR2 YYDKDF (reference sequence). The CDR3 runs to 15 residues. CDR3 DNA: TGTGCCACCAGCAGAGATACAGGGAGCAGTCAGCCCCAGCATTTA. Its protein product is CATSRDTGSSQPQHL.

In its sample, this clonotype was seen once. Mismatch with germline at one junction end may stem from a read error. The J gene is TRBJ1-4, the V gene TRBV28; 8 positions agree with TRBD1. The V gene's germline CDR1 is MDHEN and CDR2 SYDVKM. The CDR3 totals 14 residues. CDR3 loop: CASQRTGMDERLFF. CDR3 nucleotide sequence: TGCGCCAGCCAGAGGACAGGGATGGATGAAAGACTGTTTTTT.

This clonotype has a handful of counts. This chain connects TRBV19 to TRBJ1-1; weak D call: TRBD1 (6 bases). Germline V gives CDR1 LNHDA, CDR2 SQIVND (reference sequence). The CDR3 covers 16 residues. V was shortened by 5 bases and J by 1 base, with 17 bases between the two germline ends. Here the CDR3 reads CASSQPPTGWNTEAFF. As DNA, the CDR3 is TGTGCCAGTAGTCAACCCCCTACAGGGTGGAACACTGAAGCTTTCTTT.

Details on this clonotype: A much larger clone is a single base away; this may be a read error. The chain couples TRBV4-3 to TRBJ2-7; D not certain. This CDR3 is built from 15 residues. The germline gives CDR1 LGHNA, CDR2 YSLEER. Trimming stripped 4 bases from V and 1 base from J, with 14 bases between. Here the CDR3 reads CASSLTSVSSYEQYF. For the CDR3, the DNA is TGCGCCAGCAGCCTGACCAGCGTGAGTTCCTACGAGCAGTACTTC.

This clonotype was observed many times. CDR3 loop: CASSYAGGSEQYF. CDR3 coding DNA: TGTGCCAGCAGTTACGCAGGGGGTAGCGAGCAGTACTTC. The chain joins TRBV6-2 or TRBV6-3 to TRBJ2-7, with 7 nucleotides matching TRBD1. Per germline, CDR1 MNHEY and CDR2 SVGEGT. This CDR3 spans 13 amino acids. J lost 6 bases, V lost 2 bases, and 4 bases had no gene match.

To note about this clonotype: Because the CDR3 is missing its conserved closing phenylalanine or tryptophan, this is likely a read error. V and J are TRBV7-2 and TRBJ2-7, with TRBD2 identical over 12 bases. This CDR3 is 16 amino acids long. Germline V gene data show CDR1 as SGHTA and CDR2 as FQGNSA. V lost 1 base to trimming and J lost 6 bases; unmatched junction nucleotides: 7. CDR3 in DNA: TGTGCCAGCAGCTTAGTTGCTAGCGGGAGGGCCGGCGAGCAGTACCTC. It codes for CASSLVASGRAGEQYL.

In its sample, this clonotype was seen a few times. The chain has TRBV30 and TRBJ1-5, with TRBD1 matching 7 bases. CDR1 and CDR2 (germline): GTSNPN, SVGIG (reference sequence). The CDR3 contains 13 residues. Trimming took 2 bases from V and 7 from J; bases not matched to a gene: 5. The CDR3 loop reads CAWSTGAGQPQHF. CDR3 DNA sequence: TGTGCCTGGAGTACAGGGGCCGGGCAGCCCCAGCATTTT.

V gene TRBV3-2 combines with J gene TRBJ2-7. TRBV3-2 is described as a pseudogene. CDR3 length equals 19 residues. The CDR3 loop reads CASSQDFSAGLPYPYEQYF. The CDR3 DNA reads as TGTGCCAGCAGCCAAGATTTTTCGGCCGGATTGCCGTACCCCTACGAGCAGTACTTC.